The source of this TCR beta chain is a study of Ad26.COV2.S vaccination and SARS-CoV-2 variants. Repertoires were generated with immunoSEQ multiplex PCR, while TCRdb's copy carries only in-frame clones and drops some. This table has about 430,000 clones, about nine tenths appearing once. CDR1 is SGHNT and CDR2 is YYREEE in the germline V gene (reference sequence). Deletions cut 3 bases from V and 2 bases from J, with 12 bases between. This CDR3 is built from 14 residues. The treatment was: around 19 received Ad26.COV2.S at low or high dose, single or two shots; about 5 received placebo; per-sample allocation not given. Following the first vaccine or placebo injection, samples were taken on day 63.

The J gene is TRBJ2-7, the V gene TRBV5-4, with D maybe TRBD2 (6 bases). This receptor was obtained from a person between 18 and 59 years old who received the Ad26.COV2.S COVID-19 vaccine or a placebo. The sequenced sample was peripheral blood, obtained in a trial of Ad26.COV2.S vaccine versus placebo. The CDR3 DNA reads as TGTGCCAGCAGCTCGGGAGCGAAACCCTACGAGCAGTACTTC. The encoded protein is CASSSGAKPYEQYF. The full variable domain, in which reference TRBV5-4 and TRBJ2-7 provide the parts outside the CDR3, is ETGVTQSPTHLIKTRGQQVTLRCSSQSGHNTVSWYQQALGQGPQFIFQYYREEENGRGNFPPRFSGLQFPNYSSELNVNALELDDSALYLCASSSGAKPYEQYFGPGTRLTVT.